This T cell receptor (beta chain) was found in a study of OX40 agonist ivuxolimab in advanced cancers. Sequenced by immunoSEQ multiplex PCR; TCRdb stores in-frame clones only, minus some. The sample records 55,000 to 75,000 clones, around 93% being singletons. CDR1 is SGHDT and CDR2 is YYEEEE in the germline V gene. With V trimmed by 2 bases and J by 5 bases, 4 bases remained unmatched. The CDR3 has 13 amino acids. This clone was picked up one time. The chain uses TRBV5-6 and TRBJ2-7; 7 positions agree with TRBD2. This material consisted of CD4+ or CD8+ T cells sorted from blood, taken in a trial of the OX40 agonist ivuxolimab. This sequence was found in an adult with an advanced solid tumor such as melanoma, head and neck, liver or kidney cancer. CDR3 nucleotide sequence: TGTGCCAGCAGCTTCCCTAGCGGTAACGAGCAGTACTTC. Its protein product is CASSFPSGNEQYF.